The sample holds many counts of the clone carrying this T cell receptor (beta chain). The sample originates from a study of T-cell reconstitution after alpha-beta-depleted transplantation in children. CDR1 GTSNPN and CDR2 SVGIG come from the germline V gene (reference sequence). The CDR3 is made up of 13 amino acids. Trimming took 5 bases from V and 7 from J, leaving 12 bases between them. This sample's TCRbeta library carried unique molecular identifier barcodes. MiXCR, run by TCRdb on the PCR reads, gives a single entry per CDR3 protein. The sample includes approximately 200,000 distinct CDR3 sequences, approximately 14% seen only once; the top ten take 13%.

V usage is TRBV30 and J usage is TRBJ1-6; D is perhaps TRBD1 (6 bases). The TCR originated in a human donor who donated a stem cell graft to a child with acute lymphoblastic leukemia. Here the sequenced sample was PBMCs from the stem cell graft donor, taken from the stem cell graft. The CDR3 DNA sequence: TGTGCCTGGGACAAAGGGGGAAATTCACCCCTCCACTTT. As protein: CAWDKGGNSPLHF. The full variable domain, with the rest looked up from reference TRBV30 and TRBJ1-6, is SQTIHQWPATLVQPVGSPLSLECTVEGTSNPNLYWYRQAAGRGLQLLFYSVGIGQISSEVPQNLSASRPQDRQFILSSKKLLLSDSGFYLCAWDKGGNSPLHFGNGTRLTVT.